The 28 T cell receptor beta chains presented below share a single source sample, sequenced in a study of shared clonotypes between healthy human individuals. TCRdb's copy holds only in-frame clones and misses some; the assay was immunoSEQ multiplex PCR. The table shows about 2.4 million clones, with 93% occurring only once. Sample: naive CD4+ T cells from PBMCs. The subset was: CD45RA+ positively selected. The source is a man younger than 30 in good health. Some clones in this sample may be carry-over from other donors' samples.

The chain joins TRBV10-3 to TRBJ2-2; D gene unclear. V was clipped by 5 bases and J by 1 base, with 5 bases between them. Germline assignment: CDR1 ENHRY and CDR2 SYGVKD. CDR3 length equals 13 residues. CDR3 loop: CAISSKNTGELFF. The CDR3 coding sequence is TGTGCCATCAGTTCCAAGAACACCGGGGAGCTGTTTTTT.

The chain uses TRBV2 and TRBJ2-1; the D gene is possibly TRBD1 (7 bases). The CDR3 consists of 16 residues. Germline loops: CDR1 SNHLY, CDR2 FYNNEI. V was shortened by 3 bases and J by 3 bases, with 15 bases between the two germline ends. For the CDR3, the DNA is TGTGCCAGCAGTGACAGGGGGGCCCGGGTCTACAATGAGCAGTTCTTC. Encoded protein: CASSDRGARVYNEQFF.

The V gene is TRBV11-3, the J gene TRBJ2-1; 7 nucleotides agree with TRBD1. Germline loops: CDR1 SGHNT, CDR2 YENEEA. J lost 10 bases, V lost 1 base, and 7 bases had no gene match. CDR3 length: 14 residues. The CDR3 DNA reads as TGTGCCAGCAGCTTAGGGACAGGTGGTGGGGAGCAGTTCTTC. Protein: CASSLGTGGGEQFF.

This chain links TRBV5-4 with TRBJ2-3, with 14 bases identical to TRBD2. The CDR3 covers 18 residues. Germline V gene data show CDR1 as SGHNT and CDR2 as YYREEE (reference sequence). V gave up 4 bases and J gave up 5 bases; unmatched junction bases: 12. The CDR3 DNA reads as TGTGCCAGCAGCCCTGGGACTAGCGGGAGTGGCCGCGGAGATACGCAGTATTTT. Its translation: CASSPGTSGSGRGDTQYF. Looking up the rest from reference TRBV5-4 and TRBJ2-3 gives the full variable domain: ETGVTQSPTHLIKTRGQQVTLRCSSQSGHNTVSWYQQALGQGPQFIFQYYREEENGRGNFPPRFSGLQFPNYSSELNVNALELDDSALYLCASSPGTSGSGRGDTQYFGPGTRLTVL.

The chain joins TRBV2 to TRBJ2-1; 12 bases align to TRBD1. The CDR3 totals 18 residues. CDR1 is SNHLY, CDR2 FYNNEI, per germline. Trimming removed 6 bases from V and 0 bases from J; junction bases left unmatched: 9. The DNA of the CDR3 is TGTGCCAGCAGGACCGGGACAGGGGGCCGGAACTCCTACAATGAGCAGTTCTTC. Translation gives CASRTGTGGRNSYNEQFF.

The chain links TRBV5-1 to TRBJ2-7, with D possibly TRBD2 on 6 matching bases. V lost 0 bases and J lost 4, with 11 bases in between. Per germline, CDR1 SGHRS and CDR2 YFSETQ. The CDR3 spans 14 residues. The chain's CDR3 is CASSLGPGEYEQYF. The CDR3 region has the DNA TGCGCCAGCAGCTTGGGACCGGGGGAGTACGAGCAGTACTTC.

The genes are TRBV4-1 and TRBJ2-2; 9 positions agree with TRBD1. The CDR3 is 17 residues long. Germline CDR1 is MGHRA and CDR2 is YSYEKL. Trimming removed 0 bases from V and 5 bases from J; junction bases left unmatched: 7. The CDR3 region is CASSQDTGGYRTGELFF. CDR3 in DNA: TGCGCCAGCAGCCAAGATACAGGGGGCTACAGGACCGGGGAGCTGTTTTTT.

Worth noting for this clone: Other nucleotide sequences from this sample produce the same CDR3. The chain combines TRBV5-1 with TRBJ2-1; the D gene is possibly TRBD1 (5 bases). The germline V gene encodes CDR1 SGHRS and CDR2 YFSETQ. The CDR3 is made up of 15 amino acids. Trimming stripped 4 bases from V and 0 bases from J, with 11 bases between. The CDR3 protein is CASSLDRSSYNEQFF. The CDR3 coding sequence is TGCGCCAGCAGCCTAGACAGAAGCTCCTACAATGAGCAGTTCTTC.

This chain connects TRBV6-5 to TRBJ2-3, with 7 bases matching TRBD1. The CDR3 is made up of 14 amino acids. The V gene's germline CDR1 is MNHEY and CDR2 SVGAGI. The ends lost 6 bases at V and 1 base at J; junction bases unmatched: 4. Here the CDR3 reads CASSRGQGTDTQYF. Written as DNA, the CDR3 is TGTGCCAGCAGCCGAGGACAGGGCACAGATACGCAGTATTTT.

The chain links TRBV29-1 to TRBJ2-1; a possible D gene is TRBD2 (6 bases). CDR1 and CDR2 (germline): SQVTM, ANQGSEA. The CDR3 has 15 residues. V gave up 7 bases and J gave up 2 bases, with 18 bases separating them. CDR3 in amino acids: CSGGPWASAYNEQFF. The CDR3 DNA reads as TGCAGCGGCGGCCCGTGGGCTAGCGCCTACAATGAGCAGTTCTTC.

This chain joins TRBV11-2 and TRBJ2-1; 9 bases are shared with TRBD2. Germline lookup yields CDR1 SGHAT and CDR2 FQNNGV. This CDR3 spans 18 amino acids. J was trimmed by 2 bases and V by 5 bases; bases with no gene match: 13. The CDR3 region has the DNA TGTGCCAGCAGCCCCGGTGGATGGCGGGAGGGGCCCTACAATGAGCAGTTCTTC. Protein: CASSPGGWREGPYNEQFF.

Regarding this clone: The sample holds other DNA sequences that translate to the same CDR3. The chain has TRBV7-9 and TRBJ2-7; unclear D gene. CDR3 size: 11 residues. V gave up 1 base and J gave up 3 bases, with 1 base separating them. Germline CDR1 is SEHNR and CDR2 is FQNEAQ (reference sequence). CDR3 sequence reads: CASSLVYEQYF. For the CDR3, the DNA is TGTGCCAGCAGCTTAGTCTACGAGCAGTACTTC.

This rearrangement joins TRBV19 to TRBJ1-1, with 10 bases lining up with TRBD1. Germline V gene sequence: CDR1 LNHDA, CDR2 SQIVND (reference sequence). The CDR3 is 15 amino acids. V was clipped by 7 bases and J by 4 bases; unmatched bases: 9. The CDR3 bases are TGTGCCAGTAACCTAGGGACAGGGGAGGGCACTGAAGCTTTCTTT. As protein: CASNLGTGEGTEAFF.

Points on this clone: In the same sample, other DNA sequences code for this CDR3. V is TRBV19 and J is TRBJ1-1; TRBD1 is a possible D gene (6 bases). CDR3 length: 12 amino acids. Between the trimmed V and J ends, which lost 3 bases and 4 bases, there was a span of 6 bases. Per the germline V gene, CDR1 is LNHDA and CDR2 is SQIVND (reference sequence). CDR3 DNA sequence: TGTGCCAGTAGTATCAGGGGCACTGAAGCTTTCTTT. As protein: CASSIRGTEAFF. Based on the CDR3 plus reference TRBV19 and TRBJ1-1, the full variable domain is DGGITQSPKYLFRKEGQNVTLSCEQNLNHDAMYWYRQDPGQGLRLIYYSQIVNDFQKGDIAEGYSVSREKKESFPLTVTSAQKNPTAFYLCASSIRGTEAFFGQGTRLTVV.

The chain joins TRBV6-1 to TRBJ2-4; perhaps D is TRBD1 or TRBD2 (5 bases each). The CDR3 is made up of 14 amino acids. Trimming removed 7 bases at V and 8 bases at J, with 18 bases between. The germline V gene encodes CDR1 MNHNS and CDR2 SASEGT. As DNA, the CDR3 is TGTGCCAGCACCCCGGTCCCATTGGGGGACATTCAGTACTTC. As protein: CASTPVPLGDIQYF.

This CDR3 is CASSFRQGLEQYF. CDR3 in DNA: TGTGCCAGCAGCTTCAGACAGGGTTTGGAGCAGTACTTC. This sequence joins TRBV11-2 and TRBJ2-7; 7 nucleotides match TRBD1. The germline gives CDR1 SGHAT, CDR2 FQNNGV. V shed 3 bases and J 7 bases; nucleotides not matched to a gene: 6. This CDR3 is built from 13 residues.

The CDR3 DNA sequence: TGTGCCAGCAGCTTGGGGACAGGGGACTCCTACGAGCAGTACTTC. It specifies CASSLGTGDSYEQYF. V is TRBV7-2 and J is TRBJ2-7, with 10 nucleotides matching TRBD1. Germline CDR1 SGHTA, CDR2 FQGNSA. The junction had 2 bases not matched to a gene; V was cut back by 3 bases and J by 0 bases. This CDR3 has 15 residues.

The rearrangement joins TRBV28 to TRBJ2-1, with D perhaps matching TRBD2 (7 bases). The CDR3 contains 16 residues. The germline gives CDR1 MDHEN, CDR2 SYDVKM. V was cut by 11 bases and J by 0 bases, with 20 bases left in between. The CDR3 DNA is TGTGCCGCCTTCCACAGGGCGGGAGACTCCTACAATGAGCAGTTCTTC. Amino acid sequence: CAAFHRAGDSYNEQFF.

V is TRBV5-4 and J is TRBJ2-1, with 9 bases that match TRBD2. The CDR3 is made up of 14 amino acids. After removal of 3 bases from V and 2 bases from J, the junction contained 0 bases not matched to a gene. Germline V gives CDR1 SGHNT, CDR2 YYREEE (reference sequence). This chain's CDR3 is CASSSSGAYNEQFF. CDR3 nucleotide sequence: TGTGCCAGCAGCTCTAGCGGGGCCTACAATGAGCAGTTCTTC. Variable domain in full (rest from reference TRBV5-4 and TRBJ2-1): ETGVTQSPTHLIKTRGQQVTLRCSSQSGHNTVSWYQQALGQGPQFIFQYYREEENGRGNFPPRFSGLQFPNYSSELNVNALELDDSALYLCASSSSGAYNEQFFGPGTRLTVL.

This chain joins TRBV29-1 and TRBJ1-3, with D maybe TRBD1 (5 bases). The ends were cut back, 4 bases at V and 4 bases at J, with 8 bases in the middle. This CDR3 has 12 amino acids. Germline values: CDR1 SQVTM, CDR2 ANQGSEA. The CDR3 DNA sequence: TGCAGCGTTGGTGGGGCGGGAAACACCATATATTTT. It specifies CSVGGAGNTIYF.

V gene TRBV7-2 combines with J gene TRBJ2-3; 11 bases align to TRBD2. Germline CDR1 is SGHTA and CDR2 is FQGNSA. The CDR3 covers 14 residues. V lost 5 bases to trimming and J lost 3 bases; unmatched junction nucleotides: 1. CDR3 nucleotides: TGTGCCAGCAGCCCTAGCGGGGGGACAGATACGCAGTATTTT. This codes for CASSPSGGTDTQYF.

The chain recombines TRBV5-1 with TRBJ2-7; D is undetermined. Deletions cut 0 bases from V and 4 bases from J, with 14 bases between. Germline V gene data show CDR1 as SGHRS and CDR2 as YFSETQ. This CDR3 is built from 15 residues. The CDR3 sequence: CASSLELGSWYEQYF. Written as DNA, the CDR3 is TGCGCCAGCAGCTTGGAGTTGGGTTCTTGGTACGAGCAGTACTTC.

The genes are TRBV7-3 and TRBJ2-1, with 8 nucleotides matching TRBD1. This CDR3 has 16 residues. Unmatched junction bases numbered 4, after V lost 1 base and J lost 2 bases. Germline values: CDR1 SGHTA, CDR2 FQGTGA. This chain's CDR3 is CASSLRVRGPYNEQFF. The CDR3 nucleotides read TGTGCCAGCAGCTTAAGGGTCAGGGGGCCCTACAATGAGCAGTTCTTC.

The rearrangement uses TRBV5-6 and TRBJ1-1, with D possibly being TRBD1 (6 bases). Germline V gene data show CDR1 as SGHDT and CDR2 as YYEEEE. Trimming stripped 0 bases from V and 1 base from J, with 16 bases between. The length of the CDR3 is 17 residues. The CDR3 sequence is CASSLVKGVVRNTEAFF. CDR3 coding DNA: TGTGCCAGCAGCTTGGTTAAGGGGGTTGTGCGGAACACTGAAGCTTTCTTT.

With regard to this clone: This CDR3 is also generated by other DNA sequences in the sample. This rearrangement joins TRBV10-3 to TRBJ2-1; no reliable D call. V was clipped by 4 bases and J by 5 bases, with 6 bases between them. The CDR3 runs to 12 residues. The germline CDR1 and CDR2 sequences are ENHRY and SYGVKD. CDR3 sequence reads: CAISGQDNEQFF. The CDR3 DNA is TGTGCCATCAGTGGCCAGGACAATGAGCAGTTCTTC.

V is TRBV25-1 and J is TRBJ2-5; possibly TRBD2 for D (5 bases). The CDR3 covers 13 residues. Germline V gene data show CDR1 as MGHDK and CDR2 as SYGVNS. The V and J ends lost 3 bases and 1 base respectively, with 6 bases between them. The CDR3 DNA follows: TGTGCCAGCAGTGAGCGGGTCCAAGAGACCCAGTACTTC. This codes for CASSERVQETQYF.

This clone was seen just once. The gene calls are TRBV7-3 and TRBJ2-1; a possible D gene is TRBD2 (7 bases). This CDR3 is 15 amino acids long. Trimming shortened V by 6 bases and J by 2 bases, and 14 bases separated the two germline ends. Germline V gene data show CDR1 as SGHTA and CDR2 as FQGTGA. This CDR3 is CASRSGGATYNEQFF. The CDR3 DNA reads TGTGCCAGCAGGTCTGGGGGGGCTACCTACAATGAGCAGTTCTTC.

The V call is TRBV28, the J call TRBJ2-1; D is perhaps TRBD1 (6 bases). CDR3 length: 13 residues. Trimming cost V 10 bases and J 6 bases, with 16 bases left between them. Germline CDR1 is MDHEN and CDR2 is SYDVKM. CDR3 loop: CATSGVARNEQFF. The CDR3 region has the DNA TGTGCCACCTCAGGGGTGGCGCGCAATGAGCAGTTCTTC.